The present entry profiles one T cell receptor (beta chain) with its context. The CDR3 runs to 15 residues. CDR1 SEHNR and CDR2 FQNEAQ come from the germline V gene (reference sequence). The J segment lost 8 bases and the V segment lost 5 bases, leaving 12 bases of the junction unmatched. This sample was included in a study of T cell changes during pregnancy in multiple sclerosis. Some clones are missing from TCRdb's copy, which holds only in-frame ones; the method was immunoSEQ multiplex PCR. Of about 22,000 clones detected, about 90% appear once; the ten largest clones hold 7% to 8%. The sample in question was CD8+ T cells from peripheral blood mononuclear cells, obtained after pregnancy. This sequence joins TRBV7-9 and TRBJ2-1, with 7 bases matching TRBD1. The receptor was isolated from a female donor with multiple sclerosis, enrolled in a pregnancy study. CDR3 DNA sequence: TGTGCCAGCAGCCACCCGGACAGGCCTTCTGATGAGCAGTTCTTC. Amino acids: CASSHPDRPSDEQFF.